The rows below give T cell receptor beta chains drawn from one sample of a study of CD8 T cells in ankylosing spondylitis. A single record per CDR3 protein comes from TCRdb applying MiXCR to the 5' RACE reads. The table includes about 250,000 distinct CDR3 sequences, about 30% detected once. The sequenced sample consisted of blood, either unsorted or a sorted T cell fraction (not recorded which). The receptors originated from a male donor with ankylosing spondylitis or in good health (not recorded which). CDR3s include the opening cysteine and the closing phenylalanine or tryptophan. Each record gives: clone size, J gene, V gene, D gene, CDR3 protein, CDR3 DNA. The D gene is left open where the match is weak. Clone size, where shown, is once, few, many, or a class for clones that have expanded.

>-|TRBJ2-7|TRBV3-1|-
CASSQDMAEQYF
TGTGCCAGCAGCCAAGATATGGCCGAGCAGTACTTC
>-|TRBJ2-3|TRBV29-1|-
CSVVRTDTQYF
TGCAGCGTCGTTCGGACAGATACGCAGTATTTT
>-|TRBJ1-2|TRBV20-1|-
CSVRRGSHGYTF
TGCAGTGTTCGAAGGGGGTCCCATGGCTACACCTTC
>-|TRBJ2-5|TRBV3-1|-
CASSQDSKRETQYF
TGTGCCAGCAGCCAAGACAGCAAGCGAGAGACCCAGTACTTC
>-|TRBJ2-7|TRBV16|-
CASSRQAGDYEQYF
TGTGCCAGCAGCCGACAGGCAGGGGACTACGAGCAGTACTTC
>-|TRBJ2-7|TRBV4-1|-
CASGKGTYEQYF
TGCGCCAGCGGAAAAGGGACCTACGAGCAGTACTTC
>-|TRBJ1-1|TRBV20-1|TRBD1
CSASQGVTEAFF
TGCAGTGCTAGCCAGGGGGTCACTGAAGCTTTCTTT
>-|TRBJ2-7|TRBV28|-
CASTAVGGQDYEQYF
TGTGCCAGCACCGCGGTGGGGGGGCAAGACTACGAGCAGTACTTC
>-|TRBJ2-1|TRBV20-1|TRBD2
CSAPGTSGGTYNEQFF
TGCAGTGCTCCGGGGACTAGCGGGGGGACCTACAATGAGCAGTTCTTC
>-|TRBJ2-6|TRBV12-3/TRBV12-4|-
CASSLLTSGANVLTF
TGTGCCAGCAGTTTATTGACCTCTGGGGCCAACGTCCTGACTTTC
>-|TRBJ2-7|TRBV7-3|-
CASRKSGTIDEQYF
TGTGCCAGCAGGAAATCAGGGACAATCGACGAGCAGTACTTC
>few|TRBJ2-5|TRBV10-2|-
CASSGQRETQYF
TGCGCCAGCAGCGGGCAGAGAGAGACCCAGTACTTC
>-|TRBJ2-3|TRBV20-1|-
CSASSISDTTDTQYF
TGCAGTGCTAGTAGTATTAGCGATACGACAGATACGCAGTATTTT
>-|TRBJ2-1|TRBV6-6|-
CASRNILRGEQFF
TGTGCCAGCAGAAACATCCTTAGGGGTGAGCAGTTCTTC
>once|TRBJ1-2|TRBV12-3/TRBV12-4|TRBD1
CASSRDRWAEGYTF
TGTGCCAGCAGTAGGGACAGGTGGGCGGAAGGCTACACCTTC
>-|TRBJ2-1|TRBV19|TRBD2
CASSIFGGDEEQFF
TGTGCCAGTAGTATTTTCGGGGGGGACGAAGAGCAGTTCTTC
>-|TRBJ2-3|TRBV15|-
CATSRGPLRGRAQYF
TGTGCCACCAGCAGAGGGCCCCTGAGGGGAAGGGCGCAGTATTTT
>-|TRBJ2-1|TRBV5-1|TRBD2
CASSPATSGGLSSYNEQFF
TGCGCCAGCAGCCCCGCGACTAGCGGGGGCCTTAGCTCCTACAATGAGCAGTTCTTC
>-|TRBJ2-2|TRBV11-2|-
CASSLGGLGTGELFF
TGTGCCAGCAGCTTAGGGGGGCTGGGCACCGGGGAGCTGTTTTTT